This entry describes one T cell receptor beta chain. Antigen specificity is unknown. CD4+ T cells from unexposed donors were obtained before the COVID-19 pandemic (2011-2018). Isolation of CD4+ T cells took place after roughly nine days in culture. These data are taken from a study of CD4 T cells in relation to SARS-CoV-2 and coronaviruses. In the study overall: Negative control cultures got HIV-1 Nef peptides or no peptide.

The CDR3 covers 12 residues. Germline V gene data show CDR1 as SGHDN and CDR2 as FVKESK. V lost 4 bases and J lost 10, with 11 bases in between. Whole-study findings and limits: In roughly 60% of donors, memory CD4+ clonotypes crossrecognized SARS-CoV-2 and at least one common cold coronavirus spike.

The repertoire was sequenced with immunoSEQ multiplex PCR; TCRdb's copy has only in-frame clones and lacks some. The sample has around 20,000 clones, around 80% seen once. The chain has TRBV14 and TRBJ2-1; maybe TRBD2 (6 bases). The sequencing sample was made of CD4+ T cells from PBMCs, cultured in vitro. This TCR was recovered from a human donor in good health. CDR3 region: CASSLGLLEQFF. CDR3 nucleotides: TGTGCCAGCAGCCTGGGACTTTTAGAGCAGTTCTTC.